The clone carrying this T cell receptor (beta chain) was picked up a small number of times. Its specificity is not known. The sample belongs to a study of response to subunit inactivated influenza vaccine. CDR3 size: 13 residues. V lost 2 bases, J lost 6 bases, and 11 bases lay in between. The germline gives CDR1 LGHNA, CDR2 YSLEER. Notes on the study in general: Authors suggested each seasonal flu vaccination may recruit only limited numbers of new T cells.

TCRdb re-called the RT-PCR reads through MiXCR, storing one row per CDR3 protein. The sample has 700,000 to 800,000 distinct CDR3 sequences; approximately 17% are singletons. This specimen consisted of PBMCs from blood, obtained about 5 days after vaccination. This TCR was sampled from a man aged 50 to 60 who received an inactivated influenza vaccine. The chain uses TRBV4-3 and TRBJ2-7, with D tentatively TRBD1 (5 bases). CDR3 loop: CASSQIRVAEQYF. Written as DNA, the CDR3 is TGCGCCAGCAGCCAAATCAGGGTGGCCGAGCAGTACTTC.